The 5 T cell receptor beta chains listed next were all sequenced from one sample in a study of T cell responses to AZD1222 COVID-19 vaccine. Assay used: immunoSEQ multiplex PCR; TCRdb lists only in-frame clones, some missing. The sample includes about 140,000 clones, about 92% of them seen just once. The sample in question was peripheral blood, obtained 28 days after the second AZD1222 dose. The receptors come from an adult who received the AZD1222 COVID-19 vaccine.

The rearrangement uses TRBV27 and TRBJ1-2, with 8 bases aligning to TRBD1. CDR1 and CDR2 from the germline V gene are MNHEY and SMNVEV (reference sequence). CDR3 size: 13 residues. V shed 5 bases and J 7 bases; nucleotides not matched to a gene: 6. In DNA form, the CDR3 reads TGTGCCAGCAGTATAGACAGGGGATTTGGCTACACCTTC. Protein sequence: CASSIDRGFGYTF.

The rearrangement joins TRBV5-8 to TRBJ2-2; 8 nucleotides align to TRBD1. Germline CDR1 is SGHTS and CDR2 is YDEGEE. V lost 5 bases, J lost 7 bases, and 4 bases stayed unmatched. The CDR3 runs 13 residues. The CDR3 reads CASRLDRVGELFF. The CDR3 DNA sequence: TGTGCCAGCAGACTGGACAGGGTCGGGGAGCTGTTTTTT. The full variable domain, rest sourced from reference TRBV5-8 and TRBJ2-2, is EAGVTQSPTHLIKTRGQQATLRCSPISGHTSVYWYQQALGLGLQFLLWYDEGEERNRGNFPPRFSGRQFPNYSSELNVNALELEDSALYLCASRLDRVGELFFGEGSRLTVL.

The chain combines TRBV27 with TRBJ1-5; no clear D gene. Trimming shortened V by 10 bases and J by 3 bases, and 16 bases separated the two germline ends. The germline gives CDR1 MNHEY, CDR2 SMNVEV (reference sequence). This CDR3 region has 14 residues. CDR3 sequence: CATSTSTLNQPQHF. The DNA for the CDR3 is TGTGCCACCAGCACGTCGACTCTCAATCAGCCCCAGCATTTT.

V is TRBV6-6 and J is TRBJ2-3; TRBD1 agrees at 8 bases. V lost 5 bases and J lost 4; bases outside the gene matches: 8. CDR3 length: 15 residues. Germline CDR1 is MNHNY and CDR2 is SVGAGI (reference sequence). Written as DNA, the CDR3 is TGTGCCAGCAGTACAGGGACAGGTCAAGCAGATACGCAGTATTTT. Translated: CASSTGTGQADTQYF.

This chain uses TRBV6-5 with TRBJ2-7; tentative D call: TRBD2 (5 bases). With 6 bases removed from V and 1 base from J, the gap between germline ends came to 10 bases. The CDR3 is 13 residues long. The germline gives CDR1 MNHEY, CDR2 SVGAGI. CDR3 loop: CASSRSGSYEQYF. The CDR3 DNA reads as TGTGCCAGCAGCAGAAGCGGATCCTACGAGCAGTACTTC.